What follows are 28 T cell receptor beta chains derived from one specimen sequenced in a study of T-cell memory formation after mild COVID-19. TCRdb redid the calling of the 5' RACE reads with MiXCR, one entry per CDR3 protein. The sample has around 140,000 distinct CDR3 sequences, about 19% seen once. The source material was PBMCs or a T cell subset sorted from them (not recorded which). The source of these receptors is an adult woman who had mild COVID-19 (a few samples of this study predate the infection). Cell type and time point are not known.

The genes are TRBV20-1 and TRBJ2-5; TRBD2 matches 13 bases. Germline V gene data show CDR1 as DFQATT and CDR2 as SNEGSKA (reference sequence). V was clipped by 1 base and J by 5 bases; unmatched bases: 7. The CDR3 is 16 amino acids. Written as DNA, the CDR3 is TGCAGTGCTAGAGGGCGGACTAGCGGGAGATGGGAGACCCAGTACTTC. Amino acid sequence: CSARGRTSGRWETQYF.

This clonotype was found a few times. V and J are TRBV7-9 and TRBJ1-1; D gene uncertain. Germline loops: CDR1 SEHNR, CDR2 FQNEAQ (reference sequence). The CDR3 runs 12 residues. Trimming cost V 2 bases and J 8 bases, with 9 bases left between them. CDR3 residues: CASSLHGVEAFF. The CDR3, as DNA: TGTGCCAGCAGCTTACACGGTGTAGAAGCTTTCTTT.

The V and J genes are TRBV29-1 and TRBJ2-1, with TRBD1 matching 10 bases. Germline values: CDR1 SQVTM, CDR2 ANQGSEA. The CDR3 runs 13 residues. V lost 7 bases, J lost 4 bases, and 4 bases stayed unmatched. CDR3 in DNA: TGCAGCGGACGGACAGGGGGATACAATGAGCAGTTCTTC. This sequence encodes CSGRTGGYNEQFF.

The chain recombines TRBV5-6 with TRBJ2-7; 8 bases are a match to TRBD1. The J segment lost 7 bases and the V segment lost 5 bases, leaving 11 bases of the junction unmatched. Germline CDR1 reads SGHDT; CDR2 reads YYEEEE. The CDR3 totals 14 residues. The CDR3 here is CASSLPAGGGEQYF. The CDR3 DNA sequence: TGTGCCAGCAGTCTTCCCGCAGGGGGCGGGGAGCAGTACTTC. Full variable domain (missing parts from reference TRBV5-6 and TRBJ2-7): DAGVTQSPTHLIKTRGQQVTLRCSPKSGHDTVSWYQQALGQGPQFIFQYYEEEERQRGNFPDRFSGHQFPNYSSELNVNALLLGDSALYLCASSLPAGGGEQYFGPGTRLTVT.

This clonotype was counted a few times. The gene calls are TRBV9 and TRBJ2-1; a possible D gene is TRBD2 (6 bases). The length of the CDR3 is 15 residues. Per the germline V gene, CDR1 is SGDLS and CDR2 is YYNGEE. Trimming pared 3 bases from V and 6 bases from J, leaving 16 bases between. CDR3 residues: CASSGRGRGTNEQFF. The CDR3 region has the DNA TGTGCCAGCAGCGGGAGGGGACGCGGCACCAATGAGCAGTTCTTC.

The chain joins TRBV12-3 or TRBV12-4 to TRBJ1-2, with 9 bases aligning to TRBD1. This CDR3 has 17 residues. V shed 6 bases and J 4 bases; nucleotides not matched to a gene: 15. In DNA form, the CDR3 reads TGTGCCAGCAGCCGACGCGATTCGGGACAGGGTGTCTATGGCTACACCTTC. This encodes CASSRRDSGQGVYGYTF.

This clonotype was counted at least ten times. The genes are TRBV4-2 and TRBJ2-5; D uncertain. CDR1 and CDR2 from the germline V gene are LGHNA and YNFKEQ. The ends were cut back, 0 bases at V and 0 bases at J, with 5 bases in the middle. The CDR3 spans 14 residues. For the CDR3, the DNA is TGTGCCAGCAGCCAAGACCCCTACCAAGAGACCCAGTACTTC. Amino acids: CASSQDPYQETQYF.

The CDR3 loop reads CASSSGRGSGELFF. In DNA, the CDR3 is TGTGCCAGCAGCTCCGGGCGGGGCTCCGGGGAGCTGTTTTTT. This chain uses TRBV5-6 with TRBJ2-2, with D possibly TRBD2 on 6 matching bases. This CDR3 spans 14 amino acids. Germline V lookup: CDR1 SGHDT, CDR2 YYEEEE. V was shortened by 3 bases and J by 6 bases, with 12 bases between the two germline ends.

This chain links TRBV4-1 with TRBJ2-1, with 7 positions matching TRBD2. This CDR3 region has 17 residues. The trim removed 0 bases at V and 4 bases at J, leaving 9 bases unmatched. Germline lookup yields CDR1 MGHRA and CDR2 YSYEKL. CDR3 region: CASSQDFAGVGYNEQFF. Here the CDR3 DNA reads TGCGCCAGCAGCCAAGATTTTGCGGGAGTGGGGTACAATGAGCAGTTCTTC.

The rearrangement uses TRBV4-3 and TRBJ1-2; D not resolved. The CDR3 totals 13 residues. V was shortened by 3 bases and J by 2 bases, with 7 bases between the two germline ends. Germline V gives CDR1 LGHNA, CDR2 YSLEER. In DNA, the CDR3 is TGCGCCAGCAGCCAGAACTGGAACTATGGCTACACCTTC. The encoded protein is CASSQNWNYGYTF.

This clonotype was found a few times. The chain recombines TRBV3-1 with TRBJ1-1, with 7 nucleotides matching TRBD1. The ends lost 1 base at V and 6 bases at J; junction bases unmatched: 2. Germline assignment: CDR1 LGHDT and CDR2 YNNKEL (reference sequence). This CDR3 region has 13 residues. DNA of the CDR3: TGTGCCAGCAGCCAAGCTACAGGGGCTGAAGCTTTCTTT. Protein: CASSQATGAEAFF.

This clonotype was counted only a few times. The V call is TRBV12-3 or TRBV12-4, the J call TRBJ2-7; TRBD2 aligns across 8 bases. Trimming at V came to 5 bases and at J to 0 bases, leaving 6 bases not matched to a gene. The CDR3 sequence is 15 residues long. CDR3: CASSETSGPSYEQYF. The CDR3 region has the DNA TGTGCCAGCAGTGAAACTAGCGGACCCTCCTACGAGCAGTACTTC.

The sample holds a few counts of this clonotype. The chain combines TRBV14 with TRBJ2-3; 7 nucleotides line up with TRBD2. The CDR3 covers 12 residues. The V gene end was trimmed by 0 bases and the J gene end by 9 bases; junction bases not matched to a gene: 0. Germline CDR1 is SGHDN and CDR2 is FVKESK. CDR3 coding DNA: TGTGCCAGCAGCCAAGAGGGACTAACGCAGTATTTT. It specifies CASSQEGLTQYF.

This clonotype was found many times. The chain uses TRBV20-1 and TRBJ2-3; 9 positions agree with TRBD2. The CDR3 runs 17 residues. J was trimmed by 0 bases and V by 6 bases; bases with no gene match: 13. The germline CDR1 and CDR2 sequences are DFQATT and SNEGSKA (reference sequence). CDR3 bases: TGCAGTGCCCGCGAGTTGATGGGACTAGCCAGCACAGATACGCAGTATTTT. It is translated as CSARELMGLASTDTQYF.

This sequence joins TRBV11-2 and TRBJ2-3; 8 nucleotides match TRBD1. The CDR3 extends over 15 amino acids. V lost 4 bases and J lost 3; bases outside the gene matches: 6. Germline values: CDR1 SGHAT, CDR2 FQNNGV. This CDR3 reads CASSYRDRQTDTQYF. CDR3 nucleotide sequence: TGTGCCAGCAGCTACCGGGACAGGCAAACAGATACGCAGTATTTT.

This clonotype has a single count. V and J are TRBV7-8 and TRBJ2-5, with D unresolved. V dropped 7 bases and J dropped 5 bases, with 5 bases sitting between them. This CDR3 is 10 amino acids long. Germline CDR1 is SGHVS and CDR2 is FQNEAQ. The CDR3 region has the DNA TGTGCCAGCATCGGGGAGACCCAGTACTTC. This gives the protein CASIGETQYF.

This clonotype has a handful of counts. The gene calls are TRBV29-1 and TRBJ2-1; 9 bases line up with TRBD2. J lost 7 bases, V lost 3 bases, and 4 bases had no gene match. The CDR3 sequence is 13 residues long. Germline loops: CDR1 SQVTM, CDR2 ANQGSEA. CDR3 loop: CSVDSRGGNEQFF. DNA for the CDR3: TGCAGCGTTGATTCGCGGGGGGGAAATGAGCAGTTCTTC.

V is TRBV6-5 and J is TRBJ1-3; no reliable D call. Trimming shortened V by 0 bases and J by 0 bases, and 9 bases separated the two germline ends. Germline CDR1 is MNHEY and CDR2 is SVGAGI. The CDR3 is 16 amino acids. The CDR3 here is CASSYSRTASGNTIYF. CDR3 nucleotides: TGTGCCAGCAGTTACTCGAGGACGGCCTCTGGAAACACCATATATTTT.

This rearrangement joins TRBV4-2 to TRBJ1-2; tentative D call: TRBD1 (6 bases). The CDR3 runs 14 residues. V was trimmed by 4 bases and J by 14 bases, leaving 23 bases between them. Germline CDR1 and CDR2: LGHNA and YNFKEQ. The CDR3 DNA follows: TGTGCCAGCAGCCTAGATACGGGGACACCAGCTCAAACCTTC. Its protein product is CASSLDTGTPAQTF.

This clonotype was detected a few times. CDR3 amino acids: CASSPPGGANGYTF. The CDR3 DNA reads as TGTGCCAGCAGTCCCCCCGGGGGGGCTAATGGCTACACCTTC. The chain links TRBV6-2 or TRBV6-3 to TRBJ1-2; possible D gene TRBD1, 6 bases. CDR1 and CDR2 from the germline V gene are MNHEY and SVGEGT. V was shortened by 5 bases and J by 6 bases, with 16 bases between the two germline ends. This CDR3 is 14 amino acids long.

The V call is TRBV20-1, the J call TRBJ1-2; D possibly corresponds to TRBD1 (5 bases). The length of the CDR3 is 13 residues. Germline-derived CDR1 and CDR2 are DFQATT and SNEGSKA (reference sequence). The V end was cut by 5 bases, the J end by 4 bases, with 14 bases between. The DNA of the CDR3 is TGCAGTGCTTCGCATAGGGGAGGCTATGGCTACACCTTC. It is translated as CSASHRGGYGYTF.

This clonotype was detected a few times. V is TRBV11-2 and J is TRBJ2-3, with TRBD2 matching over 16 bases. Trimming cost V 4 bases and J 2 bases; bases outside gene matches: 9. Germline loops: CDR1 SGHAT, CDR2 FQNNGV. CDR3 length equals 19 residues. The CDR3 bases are TGTGCCAGCAGCTCAGGGACTAGCGGGGGGGTATCCTACACAGATACGCAGTATTTT. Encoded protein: CASSSGTSGGVSYTDTQYF.

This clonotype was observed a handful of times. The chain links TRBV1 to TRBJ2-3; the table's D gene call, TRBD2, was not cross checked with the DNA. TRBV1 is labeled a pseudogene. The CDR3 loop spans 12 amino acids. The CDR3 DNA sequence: TGCACCAGCAGCCGGAGCGGAACCGCGCAGTATTTT. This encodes CTSSRSGTAQYF.

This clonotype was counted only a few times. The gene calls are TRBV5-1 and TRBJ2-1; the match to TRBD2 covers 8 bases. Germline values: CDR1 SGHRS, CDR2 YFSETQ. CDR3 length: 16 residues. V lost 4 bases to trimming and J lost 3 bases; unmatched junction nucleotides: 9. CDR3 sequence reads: CASSGTGGRNYNEQFF. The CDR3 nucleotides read TGCGCCAGCAGCGGCACGGGGGGGCGGAACTACAATGAGCAGTTCTTC. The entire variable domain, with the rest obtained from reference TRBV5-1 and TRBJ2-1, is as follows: KAGVTQTPRYLIKTRGQQVTLSCSPISGHRSVSWYQQTPGQGLQFLFEYFSETQRNKGNFPGRFSGRQFSNSRSEMNVSTLELGDSALYLCASSGTGGRNYNEQFFGPGTRLTVL.

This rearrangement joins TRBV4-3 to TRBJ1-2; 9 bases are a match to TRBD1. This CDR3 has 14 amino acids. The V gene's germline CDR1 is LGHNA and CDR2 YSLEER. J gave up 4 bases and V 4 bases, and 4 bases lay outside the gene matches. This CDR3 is CASSPDRGSYGYTF. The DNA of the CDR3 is TGCGCCAGCAGCCCGGACAGGGGATCCTATGGCTACACCTTC.

Here the CDR3 DNA reads TGTGCCAGCAGTTTAGCGGGAGGTCCCTCCTACGAGCAGTACTTC. Protein: CASSLAGGPSYEQYF. This chain connects TRBV12-3 or TRBV12-4 to TRBJ2-7; D might be TRBD2 (6 bases). Deletions cut 0 bases from V and 0 bases from J, with 9 bases between. This CDR3 contains 15 residues.

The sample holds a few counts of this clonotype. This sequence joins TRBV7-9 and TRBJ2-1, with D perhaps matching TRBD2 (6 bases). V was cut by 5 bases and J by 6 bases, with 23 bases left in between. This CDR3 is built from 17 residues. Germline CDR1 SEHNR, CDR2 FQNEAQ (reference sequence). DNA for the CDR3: TGTGCCAGCAGCCCACTACCCCGGGCGGGGATCGGCAATGAGCAGTTCTTC. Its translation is CASSPLPRAGIGNEQFF.

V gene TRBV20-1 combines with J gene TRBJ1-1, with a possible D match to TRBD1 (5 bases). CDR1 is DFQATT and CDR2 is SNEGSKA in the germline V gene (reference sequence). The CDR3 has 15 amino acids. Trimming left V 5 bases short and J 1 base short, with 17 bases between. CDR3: CSAHRSGTTNTEAFF. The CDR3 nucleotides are TGCAGTGCTCACAGATCGGGGACCACGAACACTGAAGCTTTCTTT.